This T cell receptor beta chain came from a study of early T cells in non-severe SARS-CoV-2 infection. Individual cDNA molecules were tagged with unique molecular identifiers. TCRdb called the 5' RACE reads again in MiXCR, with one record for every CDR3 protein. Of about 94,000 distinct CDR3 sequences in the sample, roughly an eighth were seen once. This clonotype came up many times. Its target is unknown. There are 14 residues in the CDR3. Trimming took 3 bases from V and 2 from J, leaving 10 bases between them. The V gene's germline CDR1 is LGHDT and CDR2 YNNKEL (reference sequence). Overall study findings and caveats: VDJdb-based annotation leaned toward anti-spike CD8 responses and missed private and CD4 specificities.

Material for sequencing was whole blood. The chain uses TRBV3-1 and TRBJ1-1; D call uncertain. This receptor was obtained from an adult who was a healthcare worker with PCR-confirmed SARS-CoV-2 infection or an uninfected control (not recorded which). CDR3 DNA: TGTGCCAGCAGCCAGGGGTGGGTTAACACTGAAGCTTTCTTT. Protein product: CASSQGWVNTEAFF.